The clone carrying this T cell receptor beta chain occurred a few times. Germline CDR1 reads MNHEY; CDR2 reads SMNVEV (reference sequence). Germline trimming cut 3 bases from V and 2 bases from J; bases unmatched to any gene: 4. The length of the CDR3 is 15 residues. TCRdb independently ran MiXCR on the RT-PCR reads; one entry per CDR3 protein. The data hold fewer than 600,000 distinct CDR3 sequences, with around 7.7% observed a single time. The data stem from a study of response to subunit inactivated influenza vaccine. This receptor was identified in a man between 50 and 69 years old who received an inactivated influenza vaccine. The sample was PBMCs from blood, taken around 25 months after vaccination. The rearrangement links TRBV27 to TRBJ2-1; 7 nucleotides agree with TRBD2. The CDR3 region has the DNA TGTGCCAGCAGTTTGAGCGGGATGGCCTACAATGAGCAGTTCTTC. Translating it yields CASSLSGMAYNEQFF.